This T cell receptor beta chain is drawn from a study of shared clonotypes between healthy human individuals. At the deep level, the assay was run. Libraries were prepared by immunoSEQ multiplex PCR; TCRdb keeps only in-frame clonotypes and omits some of them. The sample has approximately 840,000 clones, 95% to 97% seen once. The length of the CDR3 is 15 residues. Only CD45RO-negative cells positively selected for CCR7 counted as naive CD8 cells, so terminally differentiated effector memory CD45RA+ cells were excluded. Sequenced: naive CD8+ T cells sorted from blood. The receptor's source is a man aged 25 to 45 in good health. The V and J genes are TRBV12-1 and TRBJ2-7. TRBV12-1 is reported as a pseudogene. CDR3 nucleotides: TGTGCCAGCAGCTCTTACAAGGGACGAATCTACGAGCAGTACTTC. It yields the protein CASSSYKGRIYEQYF.